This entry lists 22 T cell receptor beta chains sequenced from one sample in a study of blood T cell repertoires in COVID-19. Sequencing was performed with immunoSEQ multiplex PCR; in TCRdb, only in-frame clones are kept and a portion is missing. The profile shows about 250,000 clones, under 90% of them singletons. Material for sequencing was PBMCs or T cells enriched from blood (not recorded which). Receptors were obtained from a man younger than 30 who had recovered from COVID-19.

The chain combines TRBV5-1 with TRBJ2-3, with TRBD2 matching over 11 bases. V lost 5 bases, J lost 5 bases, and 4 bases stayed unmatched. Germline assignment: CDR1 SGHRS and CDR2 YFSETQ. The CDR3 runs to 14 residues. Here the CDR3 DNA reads TGCGCCAGCAGATTAGCGGGAGGGCTAGATACGCAGTATTTT. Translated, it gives CASRLAGGLDTQYF.

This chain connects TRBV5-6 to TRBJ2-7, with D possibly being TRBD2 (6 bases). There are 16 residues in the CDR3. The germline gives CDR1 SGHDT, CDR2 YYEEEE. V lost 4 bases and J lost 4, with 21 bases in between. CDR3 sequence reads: CASSRRGLGVFYEQYF. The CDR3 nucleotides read TGTGCCAGCAGCAGGCGGGGACTCGGAGTGTTTTACGAGCAGTACTTC.

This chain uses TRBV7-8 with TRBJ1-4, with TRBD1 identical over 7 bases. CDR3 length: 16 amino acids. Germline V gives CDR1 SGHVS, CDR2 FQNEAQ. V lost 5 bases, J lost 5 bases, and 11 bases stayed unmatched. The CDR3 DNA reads TGTGCCAGCAGCCCGACAAGACAGGGATCGAATGAAAAACTGTTTTTT. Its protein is CASSPTRQGSNEKLFF.

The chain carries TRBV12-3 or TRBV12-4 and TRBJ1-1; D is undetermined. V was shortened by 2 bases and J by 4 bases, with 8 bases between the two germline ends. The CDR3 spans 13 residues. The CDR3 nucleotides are TGTGCCAGCAGTTTAACGAGGGCCACTGAAGCTTTCTTT. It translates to CASSLTRATEAFF.

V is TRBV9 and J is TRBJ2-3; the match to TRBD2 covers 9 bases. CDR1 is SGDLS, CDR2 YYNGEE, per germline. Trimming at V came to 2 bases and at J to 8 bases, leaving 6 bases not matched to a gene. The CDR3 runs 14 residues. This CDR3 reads CASSVGGGAGTQYF. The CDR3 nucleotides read TGTGCCAGCAGCGTGGGCGGGGGGGCCGGTACGCAGTATTTT.

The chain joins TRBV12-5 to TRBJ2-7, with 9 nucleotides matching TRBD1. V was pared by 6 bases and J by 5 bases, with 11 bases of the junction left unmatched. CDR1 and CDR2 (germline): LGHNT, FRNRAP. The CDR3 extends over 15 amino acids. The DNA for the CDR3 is TGTGCTAGTGGCCTACTACAGGGGGCTACAGACGAGCAGTACTTC. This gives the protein CASGLLQGATDEQYF.

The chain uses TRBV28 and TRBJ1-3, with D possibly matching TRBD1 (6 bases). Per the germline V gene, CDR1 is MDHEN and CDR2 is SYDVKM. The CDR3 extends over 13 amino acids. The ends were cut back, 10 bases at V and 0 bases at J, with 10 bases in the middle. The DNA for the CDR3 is TGTGCCATTTTAGGGGGCTCTGGAAACACCATATATTTT. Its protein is CAILGGSGNTIYF.

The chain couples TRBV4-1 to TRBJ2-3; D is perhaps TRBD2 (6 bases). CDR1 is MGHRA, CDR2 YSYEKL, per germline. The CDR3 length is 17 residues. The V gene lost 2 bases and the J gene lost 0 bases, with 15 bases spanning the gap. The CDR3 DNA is TGCGCCAGCAGCCAATCACACGGGGGACCGAGCACAGATACGCAGTATTTT. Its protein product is CASSQSHGGPSTDTQYF.

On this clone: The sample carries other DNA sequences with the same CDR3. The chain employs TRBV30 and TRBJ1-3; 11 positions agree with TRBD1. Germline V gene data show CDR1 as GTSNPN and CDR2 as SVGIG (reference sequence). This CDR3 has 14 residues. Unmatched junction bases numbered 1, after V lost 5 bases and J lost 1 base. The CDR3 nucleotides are TGTGCCTGGGGGACAGGGGGGTCTGGAAACACCATATATTTT. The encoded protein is CAWGTGGSGNTIYF.

The DNA for the CDR3 is TGTGCCAGCACTACCGGTTACAATGAGCAGTTCTTC. Amino acid sequence: CASTTGYNEQFF. The gene calls are TRBV9 and TRBJ2-1; D is undetermined. Deletions cut 6 bases from V and 4 bases from J, with 8 bases between. CDR1 SGDLS and CDR2 YYNGEE come from the germline V gene. The CDR3 length is 12 residues.

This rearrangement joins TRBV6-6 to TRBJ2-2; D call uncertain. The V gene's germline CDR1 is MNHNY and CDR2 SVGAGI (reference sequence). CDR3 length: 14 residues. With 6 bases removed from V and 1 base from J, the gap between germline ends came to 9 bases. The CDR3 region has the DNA TGTGCCAGCAGCCCTCTACGGAACACCGGGGAGCTGTTTTTT. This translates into CASSPLRNTGELFF.

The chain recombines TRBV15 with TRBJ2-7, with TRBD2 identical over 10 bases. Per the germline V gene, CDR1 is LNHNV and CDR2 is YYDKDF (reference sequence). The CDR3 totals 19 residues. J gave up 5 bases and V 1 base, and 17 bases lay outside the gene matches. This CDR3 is CATSRVWSGGAIPSDEQYF. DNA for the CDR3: TGTGCCACCAGCAGAGTTTGGAGCGGGGGGGCCATCCCGAGCGACGAGCAGTACTTC.

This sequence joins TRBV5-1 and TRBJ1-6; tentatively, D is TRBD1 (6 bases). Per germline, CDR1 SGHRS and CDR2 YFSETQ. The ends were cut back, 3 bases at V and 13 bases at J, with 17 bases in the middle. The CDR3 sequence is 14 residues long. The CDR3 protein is CASSSRDKTGPLHF. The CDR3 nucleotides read TGCGCCAGCAGCTCCCGGGACAAAACTGGGCCCCTCCACTTT.

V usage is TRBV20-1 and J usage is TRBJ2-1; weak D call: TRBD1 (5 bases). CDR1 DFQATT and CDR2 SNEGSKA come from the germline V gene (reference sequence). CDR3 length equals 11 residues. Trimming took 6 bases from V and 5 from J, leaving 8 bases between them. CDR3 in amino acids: CSAPDNNEQFF. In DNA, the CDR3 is TGCAGTGCACCGGACAACAATGAGCAGTTCTTC.

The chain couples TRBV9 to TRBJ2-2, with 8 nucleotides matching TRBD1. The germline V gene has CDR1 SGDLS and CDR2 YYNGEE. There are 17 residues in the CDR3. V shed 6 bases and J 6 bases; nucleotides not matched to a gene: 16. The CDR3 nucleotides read TGTGCCAGCACGGGACAGGCCGGTGTGGGCGGGTCCGGGGAGCTGTTTTTT. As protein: CASTGQAGVGGSGELFF.

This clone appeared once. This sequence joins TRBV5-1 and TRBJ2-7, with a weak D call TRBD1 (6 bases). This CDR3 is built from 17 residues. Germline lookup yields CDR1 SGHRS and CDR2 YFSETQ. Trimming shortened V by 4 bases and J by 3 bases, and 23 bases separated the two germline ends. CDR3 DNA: TGCGCCAGCAGCCCTGAGCCGACAGGATTCGAGGGCTACGAGCAGTACTTC. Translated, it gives CASSPEPTGFEGYEQYF. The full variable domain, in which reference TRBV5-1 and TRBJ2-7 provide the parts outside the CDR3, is KAGVTQTPRYLIKTRGQQVTLSCSPISGHRSVSWYQQTPGQGLQFLFEYFSETQRNKGNFPGRFSGRQFSNSRSEMNVSTLELGDSALYLCASSPEPTGFEGYEQYFGPGTRLTVT.

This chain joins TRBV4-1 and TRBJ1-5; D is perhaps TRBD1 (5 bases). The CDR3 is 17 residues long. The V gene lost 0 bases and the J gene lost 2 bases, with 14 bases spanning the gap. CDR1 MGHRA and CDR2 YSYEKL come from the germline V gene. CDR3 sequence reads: CASSQDAPGIGNQPQHF. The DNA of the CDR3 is TGCGCCAGCAGCCAAGATGCCCCAGGGATCGGCAATCAGCCCCAGCATTTT.

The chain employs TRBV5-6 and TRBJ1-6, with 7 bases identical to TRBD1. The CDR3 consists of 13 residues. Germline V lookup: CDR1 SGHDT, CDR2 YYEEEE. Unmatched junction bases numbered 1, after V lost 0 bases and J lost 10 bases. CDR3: CASSLGTGSPLHF. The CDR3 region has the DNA TGTGCCAGCAGCTTGGGGACAGGCTCACCCCTCCACTTT. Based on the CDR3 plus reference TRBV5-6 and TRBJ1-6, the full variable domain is DAGVTQSPTHLIKTRGQQVTLRCSPKSGHDTVSWYQQALGQGPQFIFQYYEEEERQRGNFPDRFSGHQFPNYSSELNVNALLLGDSALYLCASSLGTGSPLHFGNGTRLTVT.

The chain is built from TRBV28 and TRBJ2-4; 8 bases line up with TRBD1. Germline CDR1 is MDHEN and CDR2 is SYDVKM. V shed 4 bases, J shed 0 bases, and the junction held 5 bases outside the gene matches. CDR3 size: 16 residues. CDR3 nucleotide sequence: TGTGCCAGCAGTTCCTCCGGACAGGGAGCCAAAAACATTCAGTACTTC. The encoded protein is CASSSSGQGAKNIQYF. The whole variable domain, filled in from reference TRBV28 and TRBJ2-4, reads DVKVTQSSRYLVKRTGEKVFLECVQDMDHENMFWYRQDPGLGLRLIYFSYDVKMKEKGDIPEGYSVSREKKERFSLILESASTNQTSMYLCASSSSGQGAKNIQYFGAGTRLSVL.

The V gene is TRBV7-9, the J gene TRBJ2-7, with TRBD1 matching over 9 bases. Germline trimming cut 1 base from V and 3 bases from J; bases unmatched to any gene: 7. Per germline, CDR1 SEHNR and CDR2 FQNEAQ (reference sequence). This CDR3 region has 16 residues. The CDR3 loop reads CASSLVGTGSHYEQYF. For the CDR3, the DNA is TGTGCCAGCAGCTTAGTCGGGACAGGGAGCCACTACGAGCAGTACTTC.

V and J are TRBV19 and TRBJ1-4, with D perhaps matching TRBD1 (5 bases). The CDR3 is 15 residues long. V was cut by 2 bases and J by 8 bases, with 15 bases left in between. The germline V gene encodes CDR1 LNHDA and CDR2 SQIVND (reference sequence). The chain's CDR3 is CASSIRRGYGEKLFF. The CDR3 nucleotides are TGTGCCAGTAGTATAAGAAGGGGCTACGGGGAAAAACTGTTTTTT.

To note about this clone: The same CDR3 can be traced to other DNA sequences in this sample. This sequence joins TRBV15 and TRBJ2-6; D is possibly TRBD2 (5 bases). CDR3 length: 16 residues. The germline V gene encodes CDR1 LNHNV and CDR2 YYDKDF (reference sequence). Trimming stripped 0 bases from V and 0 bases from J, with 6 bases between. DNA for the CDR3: TGTGCCACCAGCAGAGATCGGGGCTCTGGGGCCAACGTCCTGACTTTC. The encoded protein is CATSRDRGSGANVLTF.